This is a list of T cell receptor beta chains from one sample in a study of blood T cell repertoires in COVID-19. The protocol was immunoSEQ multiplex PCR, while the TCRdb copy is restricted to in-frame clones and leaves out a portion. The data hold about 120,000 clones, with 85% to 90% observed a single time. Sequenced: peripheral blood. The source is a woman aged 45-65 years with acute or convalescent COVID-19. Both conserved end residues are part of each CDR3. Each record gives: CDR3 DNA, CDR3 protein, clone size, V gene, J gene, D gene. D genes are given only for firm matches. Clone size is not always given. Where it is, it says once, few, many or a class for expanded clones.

cdr3_nt: TGTGCCACCAGCAGGATACCGCGTTCTAACTATGGCTACACCTTC
cdr3_aa: CATSRIPRSNYGYTF
clone_size: once
v_call: TRBV15
j_call: TRBJ1-2
d_call: -

cdr3_nt: TGTGCCAGCAGTCACCCAGGGGGCCCGGTTGAAGCTTTCTTT
cdr3_aa: CASSHPGGPVEAFF
clone_size: -
v_call: TRBV6-6
j_call: TRBJ1-1
d_call: TRBD1

cdr3_nt: TGTGCCAGCAGTGAACAGGGACAGCAGCCCCAGCATTTT
cdr3_aa: CASSEQGQQPQHF
clone_size: once
v_call: TRBV6-1
j_call: TRBJ1-5
d_call: TRBD1

cdr3_nt: TGTGCCAGCATTAATCAGGGGGACACTGAAGCTTTCTTT
cdr3_aa: CASINQGDTEAFF
clone_size: -
v_call: TRBV6-5
j_call: TRBJ1-1
d_call: TRBD1

cdr3_nt: TGTGCCAGCAGGCACAGTGGACAGCCCCAGCATTTT
cdr3_aa: CASRHSGQPQHF
clone_size: -
v_call: TRBV2
j_call: TRBJ1-5
d_call: -

cdr3_nt: TGTGCCAGTAGTATAGACCTACAGGGAAGAGGCAATCAGCCCCAGCATTTT
cdr3_aa: CASSIDLQGRGNQPQHF
clone_size: -
v_call: TRBV19
j_call: TRBJ1-5
d_call: -

cdr3_nt: TGTGCCAGCAGCTTTACCGAACTGAGGCGAGCCGGGGAGCTGTTTTTT
cdr3_aa: CASSFTELRRAGELFF
clone_size: -
v_call: TRBV5-6
j_call: TRBJ2-2
d_call: -

cdr3_nt: TGTGCCAGCAGCTTAGATCCGGGAACCTACAATGAGCAGTTCTTC
cdr3_aa: CASSLDPGTYNEQFF
clone_size: -
v_call: TRBV11-3
j_call: TRBJ2-1
d_call: -

cdr3_nt: TGTGCCAGCAGCGTAGGAAGAGACAGGACTTGGGAAAAACTGTTTTTT
cdr3_aa: CASSVGRDRTWEKLFF
clone_size: -
v_call: TRBV9
j_call: TRBJ1-4
d_call: -

cdr3_nt: TGTGCCAGCAGTTGGACAGGGCTCACTGAAGCTTTCTTT
cdr3_aa: CASSWTGLTEAFF
clone_size: -
v_call: TRBV6-2/TRBV6-3
j_call: TRBJ1-1
d_call: TRBD1

cdr3_nt: TGTGCCAGCAGTTTTCCGGGATCACCCCTCCACTTT
cdr3_aa: CASSFPGSPLHF
clone_size: -
v_call: TRBV27
j_call: TRBJ1-6
d_call: -

cdr3_nt: TGTGCCAGCAGCTACGGACAGACCTCCTACAATGAGCAGTTCTTC
cdr3_aa: CASSYGQTSYNEQFF
clone_size: -
v_call: TRBV11-3
j_call: TRBJ2-1
d_call: -

cdr3_nt: TGTGCCAGCAGTTCCGGGACTACTCGAGAGACCCAGTACTTC
cdr3_aa: CASSSGTTRETQYF
clone_size: -
v_call: TRBV27
j_call: TRBJ2-5
d_call: TRBD2

cdr3_nt: TGTGCCAGCAGCTTTACCGTACTTTGGCGGGGGGGCACCGGGGAGCTGTTTTTT
cdr3_aa: CASSFTVLWRGGTGELFF
clone_size: -
v_call: TRBV11-2
j_call: TRBJ2-2
d_call: TRBD2

cdr3_nt: TGTGCTTGTTCAGGGGAAAGGTATGGCTACACCTTC
cdr3_aa: CACSGERYGYTF
clone_size: -
v_call: TRBV30
j_call: TRBJ1-2
d_call: -

cdr3_nt: TGTGCCAGCAGTTACTCCGGGACAGGGGTCCTTAGCAATCAGCCCCAGCATTTT
cdr3_aa: CASSYSGTGVLSNQPQHF
clone_size: -
v_call: TRBV6-2/TRBV6-3
j_call: TRBJ1-5
d_call: TRBD1

cdr3_nt: TGTGCCAGCAGCCAAGGGACAGGGAGAGAGACCCAGTACTTC
cdr3_aa: CASSQGTGRETQYF
clone_size: -
v_call: TRBV7-2
j_call: TRBJ2-5
d_call: TRBD1

cdr3_nt: TGCGCCAGCAGTGATGCGGGGCGCGAAAGCGAAGCCTACGAGCAGTACTTC
cdr3_aa: CASSDAGRESEAYEQYF
clone_size: many
v_call: TRBV10-2
j_call: TRBJ2-7
d_call: -

cdr3_nt: TGCGCCAGCAGTGAGTGGGACAGGGTTTATTTTGCTTTCTTT
cdr3_aa: CASSEWDRVYFAFF
clone_size: -
v_call: TRBV10-2
j_call: TRBJ1-1
d_call: TRBD1

cdr3_nt: TGCGCCAGCAGGAGGGAAACAGATACGCAGTATTTT
cdr3_aa: CASRRETDTQYF
clone_size: -
v_call: TRBV5-1
j_call: TRBJ2-3
d_call: -

cdr3_nt: TGCGCCAGCAGCCAAGGGGCGCCGAACTCTGGAAACACCATATATTTT
cdr3_aa: CASSQGAPNSGNTIYF
clone_size: -
v_call: TRBV4-3
j_call: TRBJ1-3
d_call: -

cdr3_nt: TGTGCCAGCAGGGGGGGTCGCAGGAGAACCTACGAGCAGTACTTC
cdr3_aa: CASRGGRRRTYEQYF
clone_size: -
v_call: TRBV21-1
j_call: TRBJ2-7
d_call: -